The table lists the clone carrying this T cell receptor beta chain with many counts. What it binds is unknown. The sample has other DNA sequences that encode this CDR3 too. The data originate from a study of beta chain features in type 1 diabetes. Overall study results and limits: The study found moderately but significantly shorter TCRB CDR3s in all four CD4+ subsets of Type 1 diabetes patients. Relative to healthy donors, patients appeared to have naive, central memory and Treg TCRB repertoires that were more similar.

The authors reverse transcribed all of the isolated RNA, so sequencing captured expressed TCRB transcripts. This table comes from immunoSEQ multiplex PCR, and its TCRdb copy is limited to in-frame clones, with some not included. Found here are about 290,000 clones, 8% of them singletons; the top ten hold over 0.8%. Trimming pared 3 bases from V and 2 bases from J, leaving 8 bases between. Germline V gives CDR1 SNHLY, CDR2 FYNNEI. The CDR3 sequence is 15 residues long. The chain links TRBV2 to TRBJ2-6; the D call may be TRBD1 or TRBD2 (5 bases each). Sequenced: central memory CD4+ T cells from blood. The receptor was derived from a woman aged 18-29 years in good health. Written as DNA, the CDR3 is TGTGCCAGCAGTGATGGGGGTGCTGGGGCCAACGTCCTGACTTTC. Amino acid sequence: CASSDGGAGANVLTF. Based on the CDR3 plus reference TRBV2 and TRBJ2-6, the full variable domain is EPEVTQTPSHQVTQMGQEVILRCVPISNHLYFYWYRQILGQKVEFLVSFYNNEISEKSEIFDDQFSVERPDGSNFTLKIRSTKLEDSAMYFCASSDGGAGANVLTFGAGSRLTVL.